A selection of T cell receptor beta chains follows, all from one sample in a study of blood T cell repertoires in COVID-19. Generated by immunoSEQ multiplex PCR, the TCRdb table keeps only in-frame clones and is missing some. The sample carries roughly 300,000 clones, around 87% recorded once. Material: peripheral blood. The receptors come from a woman aged 40 to 50 who had recovered from COVID-19. The conserved cysteine and the conserved F or W are not part of the CDR3 here.

TRBJ1-2 | TRBV10-3 | AISELGRGNYGYT
TRBJ2-5 | TRBV9 | ASSAGQASQETQY
TRBJ1-6 | TRBV9 | ASSVGGGQGASPLH
TRBJ1-2 | TRBV3-1/TRBV3-2 | ASSQDLPVYGYT
TRBJ2-3 | TRBV2 | ASRERRTGGTDTQY
TRBJ2-7 | TRBV27 | ASAFRGPNDEQY
TRBJ2-1 | TRBV10-2 | ASVTSRAGPLNEQF
TRBJ1-2 | TRBV2 | ARSTMEYYGYT
TRBJ1-6 | TRBV11-2 | ASSLVGSPLH
TRBJ1-4 | TRBV28 | ASRWTDGEKLF
TRBJ2-2 | TRBV2 | ASSADTPGGTGELF
TRBJ2-5 | TRBV27 | ASSLSSYQETQY
TRBJ2-6 | TRBV7-9 | ASSPTGVANVLT
TRBJ1-2 | TRBV9 | ASSAGDRGPDGYT
TRBJ2-7 | TRBV5-1 | ASSLAGEQY
TRBJ1-2 | TRBV19 | ASTPGAQFYGYT
TRBJ2-1 | TRBV7-3 | ASSLVAGPYSYNEQF
TRBJ2-1 | TRBV9 | ASSAYRGQYNEQF
TRBJ2-5 | TRBV11-2 | ASSLGRETQY
TRBJ2-7 | TRBV18 | ASSPLVSGPGLQEQY
TRBJ2-7 | TRBV7-2 | ASSLAVGNYEQY
TRBJ2-3 | TRBV5-1 | ASRERASTDTQY
TRBJ1-6 | TRBV2 | ASISAGQGQSPLH
TRBJ1-2 | TRBV18 | ASSAGTGLVYGYT
TRBJ2-5 | TRBV11-2 | ASSSPGTAGQETQY
TRBJ1-1 | TRBV5-6 | ASSPGQGVLNTEAF
TRBJ2-1 | TRBV12-3/TRBV12-4 | ASSYGQGVQF
TRBJ2-3 | TRBV5-1 | ASRPGRGTGPSTDTQY
TRBJ2-2 | TRBV9 | ASSVGSAGELF
TRBJ1-1 | TRBV7-3 | ASSSRRGITEAF
TRBJ2-3 | TRBV24-1 | ATSDPGLGTDTQY
TRBJ2-5 | TRBV3-1/TRBV3-2 | ASSQQPGLATQY
TRBJ1-6 | TRBV19 | ASSIGFSFYNSPLH
TRBJ1-2 | TRBV7-8 | ASSARGGGYGYT
TRBJ1-2 | TRBV19 | ASSTTYRGEDGYT
TRBJ2-4 | TRBV6-2/TRBV6-3 | ASSSQGAGGKNIQY
TRBJ2-1 | TRBV10-3 | AIRSGTSGGMTVNNEQF
TRBJ2-5 | TRBV20-1 | SAPEEETQY
TRBJ1-1 | TRBV6-6 | ASSYPRDRVNTEAF
TRBJ1-1 | TRBV5-1 | ASSLKVKRENTEAF
TRBJ1-1 | TRBV6-5 | ATRSQGATEAF
TRBJ2-2 | TRBV6-5 | ASSYPPSGELF
TRBJ2-5 | TRBV6-1 | ASSTGLRETQY